Listed below are T cell receptor beta chains from one sample, sequenced in a study of neurological immune-mediated disorders. TCRdb ran MiXCR on the 5' RACE reads and lists one entry per CDR3 protein. The table has 81,000 or so distinct CDR3 sequences, around 4.6% seen once; the top ten hold roughly 2.2%. Sequencing was done on a sample of PBMCs. The receptor set was obtained from a woman aged 25 to 45 with multiple sclerosis. Each CDR3 is given with its conserved first and last residue. The D gene is left open where the match is weak. A row's size may be missing; if present it is once, few, many or a size class.

D gene,J gene,V gene,clone size,CDR3 DNA,CDR3 protein
NA,TRBJ2-5,TRBV20-1,many,TGCAGTGCTAGAACAGTTCCCCCGGGAGCCCCCCAAGAGACCCAGTACTTC,CSARTVPPGAPQETQYF
TRBD1,TRBJ1-5,TRBV6-5,many,TGTGCCAGCAGTCAACCGACAGGGAGGAAACAGCCCCAGCATTTT,CASSQPTGRKQPQHF
NA,TRBJ1-6,TRBV6-1,few,TGTGCCAGCTCCGGGACTGATAATTCACCCCTCCACTTT,CASSGTDNSPLHF
TRBD2,TRBJ2-1,TRBV20-1,many,TGCAGTGCTAGAAACCTCCTAGCGGGGGGCATCAATGAGCAGTTCTTC,CSARNLLAGGINEQFF
TRBD1,TRBJ2-1,TRBV3-1,few,TGTGCCAGCAGCGCACAGGGGTTTAGCTCCTACAATGAGCAGTTCTTC,CASSAQGFSSYNEQFF
NA,TRBJ1-1,TRBV5-1,many,TGCGCCAGCAGCCCAGAGACAGCTACAAACACTGAAGCTTTCTTT,CASSPETATNTEAFF
NA,TRBJ2-1,TRBV7-8,many,TGTGCCAGCAGCCCCCCGCCATACGGCTCCTACAATGAGCAGTTCTTC,CASSPPPYGSYNEQFF
NA,TRBJ1-1,TRBV5-6,many,TGTGCCAGCAGCTTAGGGCGGTGGGGAACTGAAGCTTTCTTT,CASSLGRWGTEAFF
NA,TRBJ2-1,TRBV5-1,many,TGCGCCAGCAGCTTGGGCAGGGTTGGCAATGAGCAGTTCTTC,CASSLGRVGNEQFF
TRBD1,TRBJ1-1,TRBV5-1,many,TGCGCCAGCAGCTCGACAGGGAGCTACACTGAAGCTTTCTTT,CASSSTGSYTEAFF
NA,TRBJ2-1,TRBV5-1,many,TGCGCCAGCAGCTCCCCCGATTGGGAGCAGTTCTTC,CASSSPDWEQFF
NA,TRBJ2-3,TRBV11-2,few,TGTGCCAGCAGCTTAGCTGGGGCCTACACAGATACGCAGTATTTT,CASSLAGAYTDTQYF
TRBD1,TRBJ2-4,TRBV5-1,many,TGCGCCAGCAGCTCGAGACGGACAGGGTGGCGAGAGACGGCCAAAAACATTCAGTACTTC,CASSSRRTGWRETAKNIQYF
TRBD1,TRBJ2-7,TRBV29-1,many,TGCAGCGTTGGGACAGGGGTAACGTACGAGCAGTACTTC,CSVGTGVTYEQYF
TRBD2,TRBJ2-1,TRBV10-3,NA,TGTGCCATCAGTGAGGCGCTAGCGGAGTACAATGAGCAGTTCTTC,CAISEALAEYNEQFF
NA,TRBJ2-2,TRBV5-1,few,TGCGCCAGCAGCTTCCTTCCGAACACCGGGGAGCTGTTTTTT,CASSFLPNTGELFF
NA,TRBJ1-6,TRBV7-2,many,TGTGCCAGCAGCTTAGGCAGGCCAATTAATTCACCCCTCCACTTT,CASSLGRPINSPLHF
NA,TRBJ1-6,TRBV20-1,many,TGCAGTGCTAGACTCCCACTAGGAACGTTGGGTAATTCACCCCTCCACTTT,CSARLPLGTLGNSPLHF